The 3 T cell receptor beta chains below all came from one sample that was sequenced in a study of spatial heterogeneity in lung cancer. TCRdb re-called the 5' RACE reads with MiXCR, one entry per CDR3 protein. The data hold 110,000 or so distinct CDR3 sequences, with 10% to 11% observed a single time. Time point specified: blood at routine non-recurrence follow-up after resection. The sample in question was PBMCs, obtained at follow-up. The source of these receptors is a female donor with early-stage non-small cell lung cancer.

This clonotype was counted between two and nine times. The chain employs TRBV7-2 and TRBJ2-5, with D unresolved. Trimming pared 2 bases from V and 0 bases from J, leaving 1 base between. This CDR3 has 12 amino acids. The germline CDR1 and CDR2 sequences are SGHTA and FQGNSA. The CDR3 nucleotides read TGTGCCAGCAGCTTAAACCAAGAGACCCAGTACTTC. Protein: CASSLNQETQYF.

The genes are TRBV6-1 and TRBJ2-7; 7 bases line up with TRBD2. Per germline, CDR1 MNHNS and CDR2 SASEGT. The ends lost 4 bases at V and 4 bases at J; junction bases unmatched: 4. The CDR3 runs 13 residues. This chain's CDR3 is CASSGTSLYEQYV. As DNA, the CDR3 is TGTGCCAGCAGTGGGACTAGTTTGTACGAGCAGTACGTC.

CDR3: CASSPAAGQTEAFF. The CDR3 DNA sequence: TGTGCCAGCTCACCGGCCGCTGGGCAGACTGAAGCTTTCTTT. This chain connects TRBV18 to TRBJ1-1; D is uncertain. Trimming removed 3 bases at V and 5 bases at J, with 13 bases between. The V gene's germline CDR1 is KGHSH and CDR2 LQKENI. This CDR3 spans 14 amino acids.